These T cell receptor beta chains were read from a single sample in a study of CD8+CD57+ T cells in acquired aplastic anemia. From the reads, TCRdb called clonotypes with MiXCR, one entry per CDR3 protein. Of 260,000 or so distinct CDR3 sequences in the sample, around half were seen once. Sequenced: sorted CD4+, CD8+, or CD8+CD57+ T cells (not recorded which) from PBMCs. The receptors originated from a human donor with aplastic anemia. The CDR3 runs from the conserved cysteine through the conserved F or W. A D gene is named only where the DNA matches it firmly. Only some rows state a clone size, as once, few, many or a class for expanded clones.

V gene: TRBV7-2; D gene: TRBD1; J gene: TRBJ1-2; clone size: NA; CDR3 DNA: TGTGCCAGCAGCTTGAGCGGGACAGGGGGCCATGGCTACACCTTC; CDR3 protein: CASSLSGTGGHGYTF
V gene: TRBV10-3; D gene: NA; J gene: TRBJ2-1; clone size: NA; CDR3 DNA: TGTGCCATCACCGGGGACGGCAATGAGCAGTTCTTC; CDR3 protein: CAITGDGNEQFF
V gene: TRBV7-2; D gene: NA; J gene: TRBJ1-1; clone size: many; CDR3 DNA: TGTGCCAGCAGCTATAGTGGGGGCAGCCGTAGGATGAACACTGAAGCTTTCTTT; CDR3 protein: CASSYSGGSRRMNTEAFF
V gene: TRBV6-5; D gene: NA; J gene: TRBJ1-5; clone size: NA; CDR3 DNA: TGTGCCAGCAGACCCTTACAAAGAGGGCAGCCCCAGCATTTT; CDR3 protein: CASRPLQRGQPQHF
V gene: TRBV5-1; D gene: TRBD2; J gene: TRBJ2-3; clone size: once; CDR3 DNA: TGCGCCAGCAGCGTGACCCTAGCGGGGGGGGGAGATACGCAGTATTTT; CDR3 protein: CASSVTLAGGGDTQYF
V gene: TRBV19; D gene: TRBD1; J gene: TRBJ1-2; clone size: NA; CDR3 DNA: TGTGCCAGTAGTATAGACGCAGGACAGGGCGTCTATGGCTACACCTTC; CDR3 protein: CASSIDAGQGVYGYTF
V gene: TRBV7-2; D gene: NA; J gene: TRBJ1-5; clone size: NA; CDR3 DNA: TGTGCCAGCAGCGGAGGGGTTCATCAGCCCCAGCATTTT; CDR3 protein: CASSGGVHQPQHF
V gene: TRBV28; D gene: TRBD1; J gene: TRBJ1-6; clone size: many; CDR3 DNA: TGTGCCAGCAGCCCAACAGGGGATAATTCACCCCTCCACTTT; CDR3 protein: CASSPTGDNSPLHF
V gene: TRBV24-1; D gene: NA; J gene: TRBJ2-2; clone size: many; CDR3 DNA: TGTGCCACCAGTGATCAGGGGGAGCTGTTTTTT; CDR3 protein: CATSDQGELFF
V gene: TRBV6-4; D gene: NA; J gene: TRBJ2-2; clone size: many; CDR3 DNA: TGTGCCAGCAGTGAGACGCAAACCGACACCGGGGAGCTGTTTTTT; CDR3 protein: CASSETQTDTGELFF
V gene: TRBV29-1; D gene: NA; J gene: TRBJ2-1; clone size: NA; CDR3 DNA: TGCAGCGTTCCCGTGGTAGGGACCCTTAGGGATGAGCAGTTCTTC; CDR3 protein: CSVPVVGTLRDEQFF
V gene: TRBV7-3; D gene: TRBD1; J gene: TRBJ1-6; clone size: few; CDR3 DNA: TGTGCCAGCAGCGCATACAGGGGGGATTCACCCCTCCACTTT; CDR3 protein: CASSAYRGDSPLHF
V gene: TRBV5-1; D gene: TRBD1; J gene: TRBJ2-7; clone size: many; CDR3 DNA: TGCGCCAGCACCATAGAAGACAGGGCAATCTACGAGCAGTACTTC; CDR3 protein: CASTIEDRAIYEQYF
V gene: TRBV13; D gene: TRBD2; J gene: TRBJ2-1; clone size: many; CDR3 DNA: TGTGCCAGCAGCTCCGAGCGGGGGGCCGTGTACAATGAGCAGTTCTTC; CDR3 protein: CASSSERGAVYNEQFF
V gene: TRBV19; D gene: NA; J gene: TRBJ1-6; clone size: NA; CDR3 DNA: TGTGCCAGTAGTATGGCGGAGACCAATAATTCACCCCTCCACTTT; CDR3 protein: CASSMAETNNSPLHF
V gene: TRBV7-9; D gene: NA; J gene: TRBJ2-5; clone size: many; CDR3 DNA: TGTGCCACGAATGAACAGGTCAGCTTATACGAGCGAGAGACCCAGTACTTC; CDR3 protein: CATNEQVSLYERETQYF
V gene: TRBV29-1; D gene: TRBD1; J gene: TRBJ2-7; clone size: NA; CDR3 DNA: TGCAGCGCCTCCGGGACAGGGGGCTACGAGCAGTACTTC; CDR3 protein: CSASGTGGYEQYF
V gene: TRBV19; D gene: NA; J gene: TRBJ2-7; clone size: NA; CDR3 DNA: TGTGCCAGTAGTATTGCCCAGAGCTCCTACGAGCAGTACTTC; CDR3 protein: CASSIAQSSYEQYF
V gene: TRBV7-6; D gene: TRBD1; J gene: TRBJ2-7; clone size: once; CDR3 DNA: TGTGCCAGCAGCCATATACCGGGACAGGGGACGGCCTACGAGCAGTACTTC; CDR3 protein: CASSHIPGQGTAYEQYF
V gene: TRBV10-3; D gene: NA; J gene: TRBJ2-7; clone size: once; CDR3 DNA: TGTGCCATCAGGGGGGGGGCTGCGGATGGCTCCTACGAGCAGTACTTC; CDR3 protein: CAIRGGAADGSYEQYF
V gene: TRBV6-5; D gene: NA; J gene: TRBJ2-7; clone size: few; CDR3 DNA: TGTGCCAGCAGCACACCCCTCGTGCCAGGGTCATCCTACGAGCAGTACTTC; CDR3 protein: CASSTPLVPGSSYEQYF
V gene: TRBV7-2; D gene: NA; J gene: TRBJ1-6; clone size: NA; CDR3 DNA: TGTGCCAGCACCACCTTACGAGCACCCCTCCACTTT; CDR3 protein: CASTTLRAPLHF
V gene: TRBV20-1; D gene: NA; J gene: TRBJ2-1; clone size: many; CDR3 DNA: TGCAGTGCGGTTCGGCGCGGCCGCAATGAGCAGTTCTTC; CDR3 protein: CSAVRRGRNEQFF
V gene: TRBV28; D gene: NA; J gene: TRBJ1-4; clone size: NA; CDR3 DNA: TGTGCCGGCAGTAAACGCGGGAGGGAAAAACTGTTTTTT; CDR3 protein: CAGSKRGREKLFF
V gene: TRBV7-8; D gene: NA; J gene: TRBJ1-5; clone size: few; CDR3 DNA: TGTGCCAGCAGCCCTGACAGCGTCAATCAGCCCCAGCATTTT; CDR3 protein: CASSPDSVNQPQHF
V gene: TRBV7-9; D gene: TRBD2; J gene: TRBJ2-3; clone size: many; CDR3 DNA: TGTGCCAGCAGCATTTTTAGCGGGGGCCGCACAGATACGCAGTATTTT; CDR3 protein: CASSIFSGGRTDTQYF
V gene: TRBV12-3/TRBV12-4; D gene: TRBD1; J gene: TRBJ1-4; clone size: many; CDR3 DNA: TGTGCCAGCAGTTTGGAGGGGGCAGCTAATGAAAAACTGTTTTTT; CDR3 protein: CASSLEGAANEKLFF
V gene: TRBV25-1; D gene: TRBD2; J gene: TRBJ2-3; clone size: NA; CDR3 DNA: TGTGCTAGTCGCCGAGACGGGACTAGCGGGAAAGATACGCAGTATTTT; CDR3 protein: CASRRDGTSGKDTQYF
V gene: TRBV9; D gene: NA; J gene: TRBJ2-1; clone size: many; CDR3 DNA: TGTGCCAGCAGCGTAGGCCCCGGTGGGTACAATGAGCAGTTCTTC; CDR3 protein: CASSVGPGGYNEQFF
V gene: TRBV14; D gene: NA; J gene: TRBJ1-2; clone size: many; CDR3 DNA: TGTGCCAGCAGCCAAGGCCTCGGGGGGGCCTATGGCTACACCTTC; CDR3 protein: CASSQGLGGAYGYTF
V gene: TRBV2; D gene: NA; J gene: TRBJ2-1; clone size: NA; CDR3 DNA: TGTGCCAGCGAAACAGGGCGCAATGAGCAGTTCTTC; CDR3 protein: CASETGRNEQFF
V gene: TRBV9; D gene: NA; J gene: TRBJ1-1; clone size: NA; CDR3 DNA: TGTGCCAGCAGCCCGCCGGGGGACATGAACACTGAAGCTTTCTTT; CDR3 protein: CASSPPGDMNTEAFF
V gene: TRBV20-1; D gene: TRBD2; J gene: TRBJ2-7; clone size: many; CDR3 DNA: TGCAGTGCTAGACCCAGCGGGATGGACTACGAGCAGTACTTC; CDR3 protein: CSARPSGMDYEQYF